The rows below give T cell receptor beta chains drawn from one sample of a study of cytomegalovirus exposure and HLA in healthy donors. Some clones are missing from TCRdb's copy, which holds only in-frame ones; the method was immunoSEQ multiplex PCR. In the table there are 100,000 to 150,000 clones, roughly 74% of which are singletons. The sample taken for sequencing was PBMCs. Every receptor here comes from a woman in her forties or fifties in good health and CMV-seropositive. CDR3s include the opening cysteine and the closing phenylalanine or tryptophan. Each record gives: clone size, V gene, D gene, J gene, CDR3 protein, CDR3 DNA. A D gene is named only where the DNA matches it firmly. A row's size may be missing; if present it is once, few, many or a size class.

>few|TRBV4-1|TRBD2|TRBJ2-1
CASSQDRASGYTNEQFF
TGCGCCAGCAGCCAAGATCGGGCTAGCGGGTATACTAATGAGCAGTTCTTC
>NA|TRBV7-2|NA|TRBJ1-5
CASSLVSQPQHF
TGTGCCAGCAGCTTAGTTTCACAGCCCCAGCATTTT
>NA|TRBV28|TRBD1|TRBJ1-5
CASSLLGTGGSNQPQHF
TGTGCCAGCAGTTTACTTGGGACAGGGGGAAGCAATCAGCCCCAGCATTTT
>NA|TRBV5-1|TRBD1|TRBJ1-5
CASSLAGQVFQPQHF
TGCGCCAGCAGCTTGGCGGGACAGGTCTTCCAGCCCCAGCATTTT
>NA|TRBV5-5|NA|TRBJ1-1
CASSSLGGGSTEAFF
TGTGCCAGCAGCTCCCTGGGGGGGGGAAGTACTGAAGCTTTCTTT
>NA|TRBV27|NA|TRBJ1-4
CASSQTGGPDEKLFF
TGTGCCAGCAGTCAAACAGGTGGACCTGATGAAAAACTGTTTTTT
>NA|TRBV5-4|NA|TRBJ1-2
CASSLVGSYYGYTF
TGTGCCAGCAGCTTGGTGGGCAGCTACTATGGCTACACCTTC
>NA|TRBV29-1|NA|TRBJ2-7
CSVSNNYEQYF
TGCAGCGTTTCGAACAACTACGAGCAGTACTTC
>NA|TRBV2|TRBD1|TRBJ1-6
CASSVNRGYNSPLHF
TGTGCCAGCAGTGTGAACAGGGGTTATAATTCACCCCTCCACTTT
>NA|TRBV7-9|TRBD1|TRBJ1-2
CASSQKGQAVSNYGYTF
TGTGCCAGCAGCCAGAAGGGACAGGCTGTATCCAACTATGGCTACACCTTC
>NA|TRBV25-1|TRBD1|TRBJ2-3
CASSPGQGLTDTQYF
TGTGCCAGCAGTCCGGGACAGGGTCTCACAGATACGCAGTATTTT
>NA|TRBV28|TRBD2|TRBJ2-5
CASRQRGGEETQYF
TGTGCCAGCAGACAGCGGGGGGGAGAAGAGACCCAGTACTTC
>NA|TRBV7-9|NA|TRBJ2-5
CASSLQETQYF
TGTGCCAGCAGCCTCCAAGAGACCCAGTACTTC
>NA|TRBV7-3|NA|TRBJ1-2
CASSLVGTTVSNYGYTF
TGTGCCAGCAGCTTAGTTGGCACTACCGTCTCTAACTATGGCTACACCTTC
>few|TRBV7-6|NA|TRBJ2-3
CASSLIGQWLDTQYF
TGTGCCAGCAGCTTAATTGGACAGTGGCTGGATACGCAGTATTTT
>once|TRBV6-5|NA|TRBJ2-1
CASSSSPYNEQFF
TGTGCCAGCAGTTCTAGTCCCTACAATGAGCAGTTCTTC
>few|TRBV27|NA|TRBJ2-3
CASSRQVTDTQYF
TGTGCCAGCAGTCGACAGGTGACAGATACGCAGTATTTT
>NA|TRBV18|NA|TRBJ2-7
CASSPGQPYEQYF
TGTGCCAGCTCACCCGGACAGCCATACGAGCAGTACTTC
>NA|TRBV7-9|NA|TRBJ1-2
CASSPTVLMSYGYTF
TGTGCCAGCAGCCCGACAGTCCTGATGTCCTATGGCTACACCTTC
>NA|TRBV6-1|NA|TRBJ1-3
CASDKLDSGNTIYF
TGTGCCAGCGATAAGTTAGACTCTGGAAACACCATATATTTT
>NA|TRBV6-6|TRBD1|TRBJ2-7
CASSPSRDRTYEQYF
TGTGCCAGCAGTCCCAGCCGGGACAGGACCTACGAGCAGTACTTC
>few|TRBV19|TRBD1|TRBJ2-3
CASGLGQGTDTQYF
TGTGCCAGCGGCTTGGGACAGGGGACAGATACGCAGTATTTT
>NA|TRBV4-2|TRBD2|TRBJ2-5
CASSQRTSGGQETQYF
TGTGCCAGCAGCCAAAGGACTAGCGGGGGGCAAGAGACCCAGTACTTC
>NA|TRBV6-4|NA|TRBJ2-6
CASSAGFGANVLTF
TGTGCCAGCAGTGCGGGGTTTGGGGCCAACGTCCTGACTTTC
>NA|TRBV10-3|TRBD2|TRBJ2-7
CAISDFLAGNYEQYF
TGTGCCATCAGTGATTTTCTAGCGGGGAACTACGAGCAGTACTTC
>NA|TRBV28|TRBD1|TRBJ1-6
CASSPTGFGSPLHF
TGTGCCAGCAGCCCGACAGGGTTTGGGTCACCCCTCCACTTT
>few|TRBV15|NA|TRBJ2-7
CATSIDSYEQYF
TGTGCCACCAGCATTGACAGCTACGAGCAGTACTTC
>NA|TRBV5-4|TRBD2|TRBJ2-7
CASTSGGGSDEQYF
TGTGCCAGTACGAGTGGGGGGGGATCTGACGAGCAGTACTTC
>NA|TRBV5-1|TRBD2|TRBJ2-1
CASSLERGNNEQFF
TGCGCCAGCAGCTTGGAGCGGGGGAACAATGAGCAGTTCTTC
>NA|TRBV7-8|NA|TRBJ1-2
CASSLESGVYGYTF
TGTGCCAGCAGCTTAGAGTCGGGAGTCTATGGCTACACCTTC
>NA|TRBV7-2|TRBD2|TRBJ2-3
CASSLGTSVTGPDTQYF
TGTGCCAGCAGCTTAGGAACTAGCGTCACTGGCCCAGATACGCAGTATTTT
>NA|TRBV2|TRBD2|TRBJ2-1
CASLYLTGGHNEQFF
TGTGCCAGCCTATATCTGACGGGGGGGCACAATGAGCAGTTCTTC
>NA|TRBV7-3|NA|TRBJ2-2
CASSLGRHTGELFF
TGTGCCAGCAGCTTAGGGAGACACACCGGGGAGCTGTTTTTT
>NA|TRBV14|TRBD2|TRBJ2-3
CASSQEVGTSIDTQYF
TGTGCCAGCAGCCAAGAAGTCGGGACTAGCATAGATACGCAGTATTTT
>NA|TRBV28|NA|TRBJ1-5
CASSLWGQGYQPQHF
TGTGCCAGCAGTTTATGGGGGCAGGGGTACCAGCCCCAGCATTTT
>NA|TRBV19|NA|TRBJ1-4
CASSIDLVGRGAANEKLFF
TGTGCCAGTAGTATAGATCTAGTTGGGAGGGGAGCTGCTAATGAAAAACTGTTTTTT
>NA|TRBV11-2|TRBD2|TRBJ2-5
CASSSGTKQETQYF
TGTGCCAGCAGCTCCGGGACTAAGCAAGAGACCCAGTACTTC
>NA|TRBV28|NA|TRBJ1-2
CASSPRYVLGYTF
TGTGCCAGCAGTCCCCGGTACGTTCTTGGCTACACCTTC
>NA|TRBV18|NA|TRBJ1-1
CASSITRGETEAFF
TGTGCCAGCTCCATTACCAGGGGAGAGACTGAAGCTTTCTTT
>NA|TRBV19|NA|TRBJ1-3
CASSESGNTIYF
TGTGCCAGTAGCGAGTCTGGAAACACCATATATTTT
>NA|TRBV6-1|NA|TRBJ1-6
CASSTRTDNSPLHF
TGTGCCAGCAGTACCCGGACAGATAATTCACCCCTCCACTTT
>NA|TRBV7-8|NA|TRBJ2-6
CASSLRGGDVTSGANVLTF
TGTGCCAGCAGCTTAAGAGGTGGAGACGTCACCTCTGGGGCCAACGTCCTGACTTTC
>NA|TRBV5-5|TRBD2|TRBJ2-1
CASSIIRLAGSYNEQFF
TGTGCCAGCAGCATAATTCGCCTAGCGGGGTCCTACAATGAGCAGTTCTTC
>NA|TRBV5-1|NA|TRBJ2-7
CASSLEHLYEQYF
TGCGCCAGCAGCTTGGAACACCTTTACGAGCAGTACTTC
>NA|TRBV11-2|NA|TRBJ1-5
CASSLDRGNQPQHF
TGTGCCAGCAGCTTAGATCGCGGGAATCAGCCCCAGCATTTT